The source of this T cell receptor beta chain is a study of technical replicates of blood from several donors. Germline loops: CDR1 MRHNA, CDR2 SNTAGT. The V gene lost 5 bases and the J gene lost 5 bases, with 15 bases spanning the gap. CDR3 length: 15 residues. This clone came up a few times. Clones were read by immunoSEQ multiplex PCR, and TCRdb kept only the in-frame ones, dropping some. The sample lists about 75,000 clones, 91% seen once, with 0.37% in the top ten. Source material: T cells isolated from PBMCs. This receptor was obtained from a human donor in good health. Some clones in this sample may be carry-over from other donors' samples. V and J are TRBV6-4 and TRBJ2-2, with D perhaps matching TRBD2 (5 bases). The CDR3 loop reads CASSPSLVETGELFF. In DNA, the CDR3 is TGTGCCAGCAGTCCTAGCCTAGTGGAGACCGGGGAGCTGTTTTTT.